These T cell receptor beta chains were read from a single sample in a study of technical replicates of blood from several donors. TCRdb's copy holds only in-frame clones and misses some; the assay was immunoSEQ multiplex PCR. The sample carries about 75,000 clones, around 92% recorded once. The sequencing sample was made of T cells isolated from PBMCs. Receptor source: a human donor in good health. Some clones in this sample may be carry-over from other donors' samples. Each CDR3 is given with its conserved first and last residue. The D gene is left open where the match is weak. Clone size is not always given. Where it is, it says once, few, many or a class for expanded clones.

d_call: TRBD1; v_call: TRBV6-1; j_call: TRBJ2-7; clone_size: -; cdr3_nt: TGTGCCAGCAGGGGACCGGGACAGAGCTCCTACGAGCAGTACTTC; cdr3_aa: CASRGPGQSSYEQYF
d_call: -; v_call: TRBV10-3; j_call: TRBJ2-3; clone_size: once; cdr3_nt: TGTGCCATCAGTGACCTTACGACAGGCCTCGGAAGGGATACGCAGTATTTT; cdr3_aa: CAISDLTTGLGRDTQYF
d_call: TRBD1; v_call: TRBV9; j_call: TRBJ1-1; clone_size: -; cdr3_nt: TGTGCCAGCAGCGCGACAGGGGGAATAGGGTACACTGAAGCTTTCTTT; cdr3_aa: CASSATGGIGYTEAFF
d_call: TRBD2; v_call: TRBV7-2; j_call: TRBJ2-1; clone_size: -; cdr3_nt: TGTGCCAGCAGCTTGGGTTCCTTAGCGGGGGGCCTCTACAATGAGCAGTTCTTC; cdr3_aa: CASSLGSLAGGLYNEQFF
d_call: TRBD2; v_call: TRBV2; j_call: TRBJ2-3; clone_size: once; cdr3_nt: TGTGCCAGCAGTGATCCCTTAGGGACTAGCGGGACCGGTGAAAGCACAGATACGCAGTATTTT; cdr3_aa: CASSDPLGTSGTGESTDTQYF
d_call: -; v_call: TRBV19; j_call: TRBJ2-2; clone_size: few; cdr3_nt: TGTGCCAGTAGTAGTCCCCTGGGCAGCTACACCGGGGAGCTGTTTTTT; cdr3_aa: CASSSPLGSYTGELFF
d_call: -; v_call: TRBV27; j_call: TRBJ2-7; clone_size: -; cdr3_nt: TGTGCCAGCAGTTCCCTAGCCCTCTCCTACGAGCAGTACTTC; cdr3_aa: CASSSLALSYEQYF
d_call: -; v_call: TRBV9; j_call: TRBJ1-1; clone_size: -; cdr3_nt: TGTGCCAGCAGCCGACGGGTAGTTCAGGGGACGGTAACTGAAGCTTTCTTT; cdr3_aa: CASSRRVVQGTVTEAFF
d_call: -; v_call: TRBV5-1; j_call: TRBJ2-1; clone_size: -; cdr3_nt: TGCGCCAGCAGCTTTAATATGTTGAGCGGCAATGAGCAGTTCTTC; cdr3_aa: CASSFNMLSGNEQFF
d_call: TRBD1; v_call: TRBV5-1; j_call: TRBJ2-6; clone_size: -; cdr3_nt: TGCGCCAGCAGCTTGAACTGGGCAGGGGGCACCTCTGGGGCCAACGTCCTGACTTTC; cdr3_aa: CASSLNWAGGTSGANVLTF
d_call: TRBD1; v_call: TRBV10-3; j_call: TRBJ1-2; clone_size: -; cdr3_nt: TGTGCCATCAGGGGACAGATCTATGGCTACACCTTC; cdr3_aa: CAIRGQIYGYTF
d_call: -; v_call: TRBV5-1; j_call: TRBJ2-7; clone_size: -; cdr3_nt: TGCGCCAGCAGCTTGGAAGTTCAGGGAATGGGCGAGCAGTACTTC; cdr3_aa: CASSLEVQGMGEQYF
d_call: TRBD1; v_call: TRBV9; j_call: TRBJ1-2; clone_size: -; cdr3_nt: TGTGCCAGCAGCGCGCCGGCGACAGGGGATGGCTACACCTTC; cdr3_aa: CASSAPATGDGYTF
d_call: TRBD2; v_call: TRBV5-6; j_call: TRBJ2-2; clone_size: -; cdr3_nt: TGTGCCAGCAGCTTTTCTAGCGGGAGTGGTACCGGGGAGCTGTTTTTT; cdr3_aa: CASSFSSGSGTGELFF
d_call: -; v_call: TRBV10-1; j_call: TRBJ1-1; clone_size: -; cdr3_nt: TGCGCCAGCCGTCGGGGATCGGGTGAAGCTTTCTTT; cdr3_aa: CASRRGSGEAFF
d_call: TRBD1; v_call: TRBV2; j_call: TRBJ2-1; clone_size: -; cdr3_nt: TGTGCCAGCAGTGCGGGACAGGCAACCTACAATGAGCAGTTCTTC; cdr3_aa: CASSAGQATYNEQFF
d_call: TRBD2; v_call: TRBV27; j_call: TRBJ2-7; clone_size: -; cdr3_nt: TGTGCCAGCAGTTTATCTGGGGGGGGTTACTACGAGCAGTACTTC; cdr3_aa: CASSLSGGGYYEQYF
d_call: TRBD1; v_call: TRBV5-6; j_call: TRBJ1-4; clone_size: once; cdr3_nt: TGTGCCAGCAGCTTGGGGGGGACAGTCGCAACTAATGAAAAACTGTTTTTT; cdr3_aa: CASSLGGTVATNEKLFF
d_call: -; v_call: TRBV19; j_call: TRBJ1-5; clone_size: -; cdr3_nt: TGTGCCAGTAGTATGGGTGGACAGCAGAATCAGCCCCAGCATTTT; cdr3_aa: CASSMGGQQNQPQHF
d_call: TRBD1; v_call: TRBV9; j_call: TRBJ1-2; clone_size: -; cdr3_nt: TGTGCCAGCAGCGGAACCGGGACAGGGGGCGAAGGAGGATATGGCTACACCTTC; cdr3_aa: CASSGTGTGGEGGYGYTF
d_call: -; v_call: TRBV6-5; j_call: TRBJ1-1; clone_size: -; cdr3_nt: TGTGCCAGCAGTTCAGCGGGGGCGCCGGACACTGAAGCTTTCTTT; cdr3_aa: CASSSAGAPDTEAFF
d_call: -; v_call: TRBV7-6; j_call: TRBJ1-3; clone_size: -; cdr3_nt: TGTGCCAGCAGCTTAGCCGGGTATGGCTCTGGAAACACCATATATTTT; cdr3_aa: CASSLAGYGSGNTIYF
d_call: -; v_call: TRBV7-2; j_call: TRBJ1-2; clone_size: -; cdr3_nt: TGTGCCAGCAGCCCCACGACAGTTAACTATGGCTACACCTTC; cdr3_aa: CASSPTTVNYGYTF
d_call: TRBD1; v_call: TRBV4-1; j_call: TRBJ2-7; clone_size: once; cdr3_nt: TGCGCCAGCAGCCAAGGGACAGGGTACGAGCAGTACTTC; cdr3_aa: CASSQGTGYEQYF
d_call: -; v_call: TRBV28; j_call: TRBJ2-7; clone_size: once; cdr3_nt: TGTGCCAGCAAGCCAGGGATTAGCTCCTACGAGCAGTACTTC; cdr3_aa: CASKPGISSYEQYF
d_call: TRBD1; v_call: TRBV27; j_call: TRBJ2-2; clone_size: -; cdr3_nt: TGTGCCAGCAGCCCCGGGACAGGTTCGTACACCGGGGAGCTGTTTTTT; cdr3_aa: CASSPGTGSYTGELFF
d_call: -; v_call: TRBV12-5; j_call: TRBJ1-1; clone_size: -; cdr3_nt: TGTGCTAGTGGTCTAACGAACACTGAAGCTTTCTTT; cdr3_aa: CASGLTNTEAFF
d_call: -; v_call: TRBV6-1; j_call: TRBJ2-5; clone_size: -; cdr3_nt: TGTGCCAGCACCGTCTTTGCGGGGTACCAAGAGACCCAGTACTTC; cdr3_aa: CASTVFAGYQETQYF
d_call: -; v_call: TRBV23-1; j_call: TRBJ2-3; clone_size: -; cdr3_nt: TGCGCCAGCAGTCAATGTCTGTTCGGCGGTCGGGCAGATACGCAGTATTTT; cdr3_aa: CASSQCLFGGRADTQYF
d_call: TRBD2; v_call: TRBV7-8; j_call: TRBJ2-5; clone_size: -; cdr3_nt: TGTGCCAGCAGCTTTTCGGGGGGTGAGACCCAGTACTTC; cdr3_aa: CASSFSGGETQYF
d_call: TRBD1; v_call: TRBV5-1; j_call: TRBJ1-4; clone_size: -; cdr3_nt: TGCGCCAGCAGCTTGGGGACAGGCGTTAATGAAAAACTGTTTTTT; cdr3_aa: CASSLGTGVNEKLFF
d_call: -; v_call: TRBV6-4; j_call: TRBJ2-2; clone_size: once; cdr3_nt: TGTGCCAGCAGTGACTCCCCTTTAAACACCGGGGAGCTGTTTTTT; cdr3_aa: CASSDSPLNTGELFF
d_call: -; v_call: TRBV7-9; j_call: TRBJ1-2; clone_size: -; cdr3_nt: TGTGCCAGCAGCTTGAACAGCTATGGCTACACCTTC; cdr3_aa: CASSLNSYGYTF
d_call: TRBD2; v_call: TRBV6-1; j_call: TRBJ2-5; clone_size: -; cdr3_nt: TGTGCCAGCAGTGAGACTAGCGGGTACCAAGAGACCCAGTACTTC; cdr3_aa: CASSETSGYQETQYF
d_call: -; v_call: TRBV7-3; j_call: TRBJ1-1; clone_size: -; cdr3_nt: TGTGCCAGCAGCTTAAGGGGGGGGGACACTGAAGCTTTCTTT; cdr3_aa: CASSLRGGDTEAFF
d_call: -; v_call: TRBV27; j_call: TRBJ2-2; clone_size: -; cdr3_nt: TGTGCCAGCAGTTTCTCACTCTATGACACCGGGGAGCTGTTTTTT; cdr3_aa: CASSFSLYDTGELFF
d_call: -; v_call: TRBV11-3; j_call: TRBJ2-7; clone_size: -; cdr3_nt: TGTGCCAGCAGCTTAGCCCCGGTTGAGCAGTACTTC; cdr3_aa: CASSLAPVEQYF
d_call: TRBD1; v_call: TRBV6-5; j_call: TRBJ2-7; clone_size: -; cdr3_nt: TGTGCCAGCAGTTACGGATCCGGGACAGGGGCCTACGAGCAGTACTTC; cdr3_aa: CASSYGSGTGAYEQYF
d_call: TRBD1; v_call: TRBV5-1; j_call: TRBJ2-1; clone_size: once; cdr3_nt: TGCGCCAGCAGCTCCACCTTACAGGGGGCCTTCCTTGAGCAGTTCTTC; cdr3_aa: CASSSTLQGAFLEQFF
d_call: -; v_call: TRBV2; j_call: TRBJ1-4; clone_size: once; cdr3_nt: TGTGCCAGCAGTGACAGGGACACCACCGAAAAACTGTTTTTT; cdr3_aa: CASSDRDTTEKLFF
d_call: -; v_call: TRBV10-1; j_call: TRBJ2-7; clone_size: -; cdr3_nt: TGCGCCAGCAGCCGAGGAGGGGGCGCGTACGAGCAGTACTTC; cdr3_aa: CASSRGGGAYEQYF
d_call: TRBD2; v_call: TRBV19; j_call: TRBJ2-7; clone_size: -; cdr3_nt: TGTGCCAGTAGCCTGGCGGGAGCGGGGGGCTACGAGCAGTACTTC; cdr3_aa: CASSLAGAGGYEQYF
d_call: TRBD1; v_call: TRBV27; j_call: TRBJ2-1; clone_size: -; cdr3_nt: TGTGCCAGCAGTTTATCGGGACAGGGTTCCAATGAGCAGTTCTTC; cdr3_aa: CASSLSGQGSNEQFF
d_call: -; v_call: TRBV5-6; j_call: TRBJ2-2; clone_size: few; cdr3_nt: TGTGCCAGCAGCTTACGGCTTCCACGGGGCACCGGGGAGCTGTTTTTT; cdr3_aa: CASSLRLPRGTGELFF
d_call: TRBD2; v_call: TRBV11-2; j_call: TRBJ2-5; clone_size: once; cdr3_nt: TGTGCCAGCAGCTTAGGCGGGGGCCAAGAGACCCAGTACTTC; cdr3_aa: CASSLGGGQETQYF
d_call: TRBD1; v_call: TRBV9; j_call: TRBJ1-1; clone_size: few; cdr3_nt: TGTGCCAGCAGCGTAGCCGGGACAGGAGTTGAAGCTTTCTTT; cdr3_aa: CASSVAGTGVEAFF
d_call: TRBD2; v_call: TRBV4-1; j_call: TRBJ2-7; clone_size: once; cdr3_nt: TGCGCCAGCAGCCCGGGGCGGGGGAACAACTACGAGCAGTACTTC; cdr3_aa: CASSPGRGNNYEQYF